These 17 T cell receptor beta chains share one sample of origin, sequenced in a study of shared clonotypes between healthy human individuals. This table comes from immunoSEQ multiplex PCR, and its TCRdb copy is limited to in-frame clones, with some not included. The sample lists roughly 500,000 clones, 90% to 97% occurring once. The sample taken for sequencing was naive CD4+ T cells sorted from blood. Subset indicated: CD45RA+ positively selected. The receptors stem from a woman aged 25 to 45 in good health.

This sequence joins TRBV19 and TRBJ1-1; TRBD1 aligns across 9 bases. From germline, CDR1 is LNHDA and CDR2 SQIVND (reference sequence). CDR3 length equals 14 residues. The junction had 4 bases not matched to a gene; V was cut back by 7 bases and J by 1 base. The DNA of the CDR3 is TGTGCCAGTATCACGGGACAGGGGAACACTGAAGCTTTCTTT. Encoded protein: CASITGQGNTEAFF. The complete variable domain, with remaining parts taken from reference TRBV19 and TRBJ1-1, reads DGGITQSPKYLFRKEGQNVTLSCEQNLNHDAMYWYRQDPGQGLRLIYYSQIVNDFQKGDIAEGYSVSREKKESFPLTVTSAQKNPTAFYLCASITGQGNTEAFFGQGTRLTVV.

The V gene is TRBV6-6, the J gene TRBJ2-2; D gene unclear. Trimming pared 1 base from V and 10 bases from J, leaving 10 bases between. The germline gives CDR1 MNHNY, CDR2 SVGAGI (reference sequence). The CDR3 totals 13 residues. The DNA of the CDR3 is TGTGCCAGCAGTTACTTGGAGCTTGAGGAGCTGTTTTTT. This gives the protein CASSYLELEELFF.

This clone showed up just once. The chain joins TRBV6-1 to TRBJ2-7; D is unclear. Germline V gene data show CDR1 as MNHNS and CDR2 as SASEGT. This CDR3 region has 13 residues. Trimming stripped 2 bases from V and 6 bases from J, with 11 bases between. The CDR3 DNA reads TGTGCCAGCAGTGAATCTGGGGTTGGCGAGCAGTACTTC. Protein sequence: CASSESGVGEQYF.

This CDR3 is CASSLAADTQYF. CDR3 bases: TGTGCCAGCAGCTTGGCAGCGGATACGCAGTATTTT. The chain is built from TRBV5-6 and TRBJ2-3, with unresolved D. Trimming pared 0 bases from V and 6 bases from J, leaving 5 bases between. CDR1 is SGHDT and CDR2 is YYEEEE in the germline V gene. The CDR3 sequence is 12 residues long.

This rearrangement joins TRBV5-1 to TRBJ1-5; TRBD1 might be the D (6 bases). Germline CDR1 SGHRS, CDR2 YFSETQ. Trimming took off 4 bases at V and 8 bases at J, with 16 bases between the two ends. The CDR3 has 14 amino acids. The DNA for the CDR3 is TGCGCCAGCAGCCTAGGGGGGAGCGGGGAGCCCCAGCATTTT. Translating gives CASSLGGSGEPQHF.

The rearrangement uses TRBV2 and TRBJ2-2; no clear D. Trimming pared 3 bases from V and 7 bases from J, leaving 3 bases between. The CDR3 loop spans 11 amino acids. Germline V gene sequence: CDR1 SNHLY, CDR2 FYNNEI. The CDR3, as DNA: TGTGCCAGCAGTGATTTCGGGGAGCTGTTTTTT. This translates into CASSDFGELFF.

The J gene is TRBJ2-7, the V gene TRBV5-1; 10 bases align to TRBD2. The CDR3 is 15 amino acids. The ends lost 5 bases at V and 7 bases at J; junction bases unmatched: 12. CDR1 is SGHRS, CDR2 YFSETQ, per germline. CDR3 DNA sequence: TGCGCCAGCAGTCCTACTAGCGGGATGGGAGGTGAGCAGTACTTC. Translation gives CASSPTSGMGGEQYF.

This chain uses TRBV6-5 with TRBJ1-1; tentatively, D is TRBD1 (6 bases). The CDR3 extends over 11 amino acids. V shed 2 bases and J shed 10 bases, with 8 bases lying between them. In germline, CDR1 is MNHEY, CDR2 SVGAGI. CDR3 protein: CASSYRGAAFF. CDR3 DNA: TGTGCCAGCAGTTACAGGGGGGCAGCTTTCTTT.

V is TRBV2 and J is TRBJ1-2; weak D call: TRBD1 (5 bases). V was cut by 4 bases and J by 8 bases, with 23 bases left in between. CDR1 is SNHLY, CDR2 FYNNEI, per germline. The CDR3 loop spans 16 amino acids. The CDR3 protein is CASSGGLRGSSGGYTF. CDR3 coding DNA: TGTGCCAGCAGTGGGGGACTGAGGGGTAGTTCGGGCGGCTACACCTTC.

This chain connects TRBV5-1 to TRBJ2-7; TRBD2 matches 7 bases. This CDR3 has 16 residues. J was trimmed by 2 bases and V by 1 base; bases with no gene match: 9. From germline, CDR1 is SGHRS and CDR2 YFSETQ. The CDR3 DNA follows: TGCGCCAGCAGCTTGACCCTAGCGGTCCTTACCTACGAGCAGTACTTC. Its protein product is CASSLTLAVLTYEQYF.

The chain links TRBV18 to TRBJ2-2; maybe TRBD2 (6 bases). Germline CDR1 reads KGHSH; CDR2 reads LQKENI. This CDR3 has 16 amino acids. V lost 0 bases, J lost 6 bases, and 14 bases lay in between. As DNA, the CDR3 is TGTGCCAGCTCACCACCGCCGGGACTCCCGTCCGGGGAGCTGTTTTTT. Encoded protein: CASSPPPGLPSGELFF. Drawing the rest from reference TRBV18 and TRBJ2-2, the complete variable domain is NAGVMQNPRHLVRRRGQEARLRCSPMKGHSHVYWYRQLPEEGLKFMVYLQKENIIDESGMPKERFSAEFPKEGPSILRIQQVVRGDSAAYFCASSPPPGLPSGELFFGEGSRLTVL.

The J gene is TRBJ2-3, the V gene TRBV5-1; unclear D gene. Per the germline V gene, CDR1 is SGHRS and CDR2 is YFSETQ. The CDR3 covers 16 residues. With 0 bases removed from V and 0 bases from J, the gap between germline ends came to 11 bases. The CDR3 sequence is CASSLGQFSSTDTQYF. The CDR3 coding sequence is TGCGCCAGCAGCTTGGGCCAGTTTTCTAGCACAGATACGCAGTATTTT.

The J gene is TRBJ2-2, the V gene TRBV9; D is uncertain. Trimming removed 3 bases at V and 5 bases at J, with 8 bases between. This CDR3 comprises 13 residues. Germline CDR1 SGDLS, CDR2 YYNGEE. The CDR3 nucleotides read TGTGCCAGCAGCGAGGGTCTGACCGGGGAGCTGTTTTTT. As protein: CASSEGLTGELFF.

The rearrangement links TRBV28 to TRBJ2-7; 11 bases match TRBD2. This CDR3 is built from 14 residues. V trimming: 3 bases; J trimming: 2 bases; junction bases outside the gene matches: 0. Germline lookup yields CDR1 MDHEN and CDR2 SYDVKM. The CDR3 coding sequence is TGTGCCAGCAGTTTTAGCGGGAGGGCCTACGAGCAGTACTTC. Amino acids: CASSFSGRAYEQYF.

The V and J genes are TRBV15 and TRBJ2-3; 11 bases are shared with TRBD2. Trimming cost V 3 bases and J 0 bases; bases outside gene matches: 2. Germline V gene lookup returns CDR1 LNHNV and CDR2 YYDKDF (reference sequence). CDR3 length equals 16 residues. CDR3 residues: CATSRGLAESTDTQYF. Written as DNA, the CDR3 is TGTGCCACCAGCAGGGGACTAGCGGAAAGCACAGATACGCAGTATTTT.

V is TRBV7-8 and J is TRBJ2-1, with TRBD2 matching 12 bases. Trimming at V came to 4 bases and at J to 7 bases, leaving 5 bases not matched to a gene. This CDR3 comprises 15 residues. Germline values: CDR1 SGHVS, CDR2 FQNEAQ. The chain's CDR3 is CASSSGLAGFNEQFF. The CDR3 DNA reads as TGTGCCAGCAGCTCTGGACTAGCGGGATTTAATGAGCAGTTCTTC.

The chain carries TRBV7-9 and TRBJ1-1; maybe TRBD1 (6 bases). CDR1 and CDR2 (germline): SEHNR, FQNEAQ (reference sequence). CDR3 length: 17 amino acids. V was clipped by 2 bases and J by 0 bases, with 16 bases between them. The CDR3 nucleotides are TGTGCCAGCAGCTTACAACCTGGACAGCCACTGAACACTGAAGCTTTCTTT. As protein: CASSLQPGQPLNTEAFF.